This TCR beta chain was identified in a study of blood T cell repertoires in COVID-19 (TCRdb year 2020). Broadly, across the study: Collaborator samples came from the United States, Italy and Spain and covered acute and convalescent phases of COVID-19. Deeply sampled blood TCRbeta repertoires from subjects exposed to, actively infected with, or recovered from COVID-19 were included in the dataset. Samples came from the ongoing ImmuneRACE study (first 160 participants) plus 1,254 subjects from 6 global collaborators. Where HLA class I and class II types were available, the types were taken from metadata supplied by the sample provider, not from assay-based typing. The prospective study material was composed of cDNA or gDNA derived from T cells, B-cell-depleted T cells, or PBMCs. Nearly every sample came with metadata listing a de-identified subject ID, COVID-19 status, age in years and sex. The repertoires were released in a freely available public database meant as a resource for research on the immune response to SARS-CoV-2.

As concerns this clone: Its recognized antigen is unknown. Per-nucleotide qualities are absent, and no much larger clonotype sits a single base away.

CDR1 and CDR2, per the germline V gene, are SGHAT and FQNNGV. Between the V and J ends, shortened by 3 bases and 7 bases respectively, the junction contains 15 bases. Measured from the cysteine to the phenylalanine, the CDR3 is 14 residues long. Of all the DNA, just the CDR3 is kept, 42 bases in frame from base 1. Each collaborating institution followed its own protocols to collect whole blood in K2EDTA tubes. For TCRbeta analysis, collaborator samples were shipped as frozen whole blood, as isolated PBMCs, or as DNA extracted from either sample type. Here is what the overall study found, with its caveats: The amount of clinical and demographic metadata varied by source and participant and was provided uncurated.

TCRbeta CDR3 regions were amplified from genomic DNA using the immunoSEQ Assay, a bias-controlled multiplex PCR. As for the authors' bioinformatics: The number of nucleated cells in each sample was estimated from the amplification of reference gene primers within the assay. Sequence reads were collapsed and filtered to measure the absolute abundance of every unique TCRbeta CDR3 rearrangement. Productive Simpson clonality was computed per sample as the square root of Simpson's diversity index over productive rearrangements. TCRdb obtained this table from immuneACCESS and retained in-frame rearrangements with V and J assigned. These tables miss some clones; where compared with another copy, unresolved V genes account for less than half of the shortfall, and the remainder is unexplained. V and J calls and clone size are as listed in that table; D and trimming were resolved from the DNA. In this sample the table shows about 62,000 clones, more than 70% of which occur a single time. Jointly, the top ten make up roughly 6% of the sample.

The rearrangement joined TRBV11-2 to TRBJ2-5, and possibly TRBD1, on 5 matching bases. This sequence was found in a human donor in a cohort sampled during active COVID-19. The sample taken for sequencing was peripheral blood. The base sequence is TGTGCCAGCAGCTTCCAGGCAAGCCAGGGGACCCAGTACTTC. This is translated as CASSFQASQGTQYF.